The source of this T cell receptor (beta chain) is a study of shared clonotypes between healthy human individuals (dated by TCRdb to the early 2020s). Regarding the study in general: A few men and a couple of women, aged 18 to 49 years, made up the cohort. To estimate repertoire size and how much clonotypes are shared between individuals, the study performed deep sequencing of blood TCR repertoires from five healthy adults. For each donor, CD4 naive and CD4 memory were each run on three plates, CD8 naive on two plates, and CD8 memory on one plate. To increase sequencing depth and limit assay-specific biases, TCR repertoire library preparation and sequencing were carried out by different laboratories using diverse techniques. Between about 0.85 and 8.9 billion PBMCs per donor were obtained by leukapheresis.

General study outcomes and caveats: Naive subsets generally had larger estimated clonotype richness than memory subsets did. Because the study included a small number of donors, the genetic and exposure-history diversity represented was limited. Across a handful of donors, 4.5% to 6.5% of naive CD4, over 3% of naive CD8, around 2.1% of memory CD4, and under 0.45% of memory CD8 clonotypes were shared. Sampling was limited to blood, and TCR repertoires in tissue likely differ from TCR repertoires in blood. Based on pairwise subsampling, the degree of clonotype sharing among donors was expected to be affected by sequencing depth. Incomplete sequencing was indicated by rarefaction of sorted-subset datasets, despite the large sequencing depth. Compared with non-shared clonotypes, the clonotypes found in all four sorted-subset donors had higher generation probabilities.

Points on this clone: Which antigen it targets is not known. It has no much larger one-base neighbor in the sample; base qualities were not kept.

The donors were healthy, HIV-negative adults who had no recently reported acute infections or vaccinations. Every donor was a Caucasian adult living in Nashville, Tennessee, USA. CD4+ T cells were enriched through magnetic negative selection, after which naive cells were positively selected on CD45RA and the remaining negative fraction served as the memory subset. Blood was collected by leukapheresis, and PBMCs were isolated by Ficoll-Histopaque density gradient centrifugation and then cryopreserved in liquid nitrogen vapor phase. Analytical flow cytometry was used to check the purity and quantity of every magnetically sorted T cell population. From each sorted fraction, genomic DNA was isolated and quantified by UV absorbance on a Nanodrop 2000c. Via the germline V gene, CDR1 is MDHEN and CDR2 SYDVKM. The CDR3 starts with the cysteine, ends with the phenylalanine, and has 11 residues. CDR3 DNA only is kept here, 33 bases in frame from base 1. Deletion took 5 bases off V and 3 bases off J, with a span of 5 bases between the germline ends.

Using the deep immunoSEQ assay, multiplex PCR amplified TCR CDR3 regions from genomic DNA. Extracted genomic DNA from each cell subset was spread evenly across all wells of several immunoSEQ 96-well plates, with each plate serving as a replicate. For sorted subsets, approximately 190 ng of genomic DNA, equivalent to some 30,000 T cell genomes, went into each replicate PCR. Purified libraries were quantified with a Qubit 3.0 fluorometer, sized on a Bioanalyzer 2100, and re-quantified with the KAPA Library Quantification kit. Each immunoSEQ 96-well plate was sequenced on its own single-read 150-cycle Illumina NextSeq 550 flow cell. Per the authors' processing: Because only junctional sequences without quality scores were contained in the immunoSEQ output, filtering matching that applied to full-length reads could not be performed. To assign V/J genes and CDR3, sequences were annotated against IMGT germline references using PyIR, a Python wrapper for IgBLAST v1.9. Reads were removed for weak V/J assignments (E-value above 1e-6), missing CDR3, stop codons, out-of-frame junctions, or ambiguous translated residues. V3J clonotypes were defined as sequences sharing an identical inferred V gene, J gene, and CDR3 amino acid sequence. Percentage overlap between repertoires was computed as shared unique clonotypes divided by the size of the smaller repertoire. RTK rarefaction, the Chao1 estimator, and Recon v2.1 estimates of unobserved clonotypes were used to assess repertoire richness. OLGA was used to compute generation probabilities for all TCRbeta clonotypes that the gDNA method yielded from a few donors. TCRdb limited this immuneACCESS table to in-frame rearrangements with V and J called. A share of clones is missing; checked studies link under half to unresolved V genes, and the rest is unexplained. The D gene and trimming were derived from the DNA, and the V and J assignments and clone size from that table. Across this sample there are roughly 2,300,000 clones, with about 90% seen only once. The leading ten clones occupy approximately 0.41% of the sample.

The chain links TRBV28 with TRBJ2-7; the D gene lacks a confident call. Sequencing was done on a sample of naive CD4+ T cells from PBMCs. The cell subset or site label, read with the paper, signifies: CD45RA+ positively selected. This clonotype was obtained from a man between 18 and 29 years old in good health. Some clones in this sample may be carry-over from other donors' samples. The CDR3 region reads CASSARYEQYF. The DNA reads TGTGCCAGCAGTGCCCGCTACGAGCAGTACTTC.